A single sample gave rise to the 23 T cell receptor beta chains below, sequenced in a study of blood T cell repertoires in COVID-19. The assay was immunoSEQ multiplex PCR, and TCRdb's table has in-frame clones only and misses some. The sample has 350,000 or so clones, around 88% seen once. Sequences were obtained from peripheral blood. The receptors stem from a woman aged 25-40 years with COVID-19, enrolled during active disease.

As DNA, the CDR3 is TGTGCCACCAGTGATTTCCCAGGGAACTATGGCTACACCTTC. Its translation is CATSDFPGNYGYTF. The rearrangement joins TRBV24-1 to TRBJ1-2; possible D gene TRBD1, 5 bases. Germline assignment: CDR1 KGHDR and CDR2 SFDVKD. The germline V and J ends were trimmed by 1 base and 2 bases, with 7 bases remaining between them. The CDR3 extends over 14 amino acids.

The chain carries TRBV27 and TRBJ2-3; no reliable D call. Germline CDR1 and CDR2: MNHEY and SMNVEV (reference sequence). The CDR3 covers 15 residues. V lost 3 bases to trimming and J lost 3 bases, with 13 bases between them. CDR3 amino acids: CASSFSTSTTDTQYF. DNA of the CDR3: TGTGCCAGCAGTTTTAGTACGAGCACGACAGATACGCAGTATTTT.

The chain couples TRBV5-1 to TRBJ2-7; D perhaps matches TRBD2 (5 bases). The germline CDR1 and CDR2 sequences are SGHRS and YFSETQ. The V gene lost 1 base and the J gene lost 7 bases, with 6 bases spanning the gap. There are 11 residues in the CDR3. CDR3 region: CASSLRGEQYF. CDR3 DNA: TGCGCCAGCAGCTTGCGAGGGGAGCAGTACTTC.

In its sample, this clone was seen once. This sequence joins TRBV4-1 and TRBJ1-1; D may be TRBD1 (6 bases). V lost 3 bases to trimming and J lost 5 bases, with 13 bases between them. The germline V gene has CDR1 MGHRA and CDR2 YSYEKL. The CDR3 loop spans 14 amino acids. CDR3 coding DNA: TGCGCCAGCAGCCACTTTTCTAGGGGGACTGAAGCTTTCTTT. Its translation is CASSHFSRGTEAFF.

DNA of the CDR3: TGTGCCAGCAGTGAAGCGGGCAGGGGGCAAGGTGAAAAACTGTTTTTT. Amino acid sequence: CASSEAGRGQGEKLFF. This chain uses TRBV6-1 with TRBJ1-4, with TRBD1 matching over 8 bases. V trimming: 0 bases; J trimming: 7 bases; junction bases outside the gene matches: 7. Germline CDR1 reads MNHNS; CDR2 reads SASEGT. The CDR3 runs 16 residues.

This chain links TRBV19 with TRBJ1-4; 7 positions agree with TRBD1. The V gene end was trimmed by 9 bases and the J gene end by 6 bases; junction bases not matched to a gene: 4. Germline V lookup: CDR1 LNHDA, CDR2 SQIVND (reference sequence). The CDR3 totals 12 residues. The chain's CDR3 is CASSTGYEKLFF. Here the CDR3 DNA reads TGTGCCAGCTCGACAGGGTATGAAAAACTGTTTTTT.

The chain combines TRBV5-1 with TRBJ2-5, with TRBD2 as a possible D gene (5 bases). The germline V gene encodes CDR1 SGHRS and CDR2 YFSETQ. The V end lost 3 bases, the J end lost 3 bases, and 12 bases lay between the germline ends. CDR3 length: 14 residues. As DNA, the CDR3 is TGCGCCAGCAGCTCACTGGACGGGGAAGAGACCCAGTACTTC. Protein: CASSSLDGEETQYF.

This chain connects TRBV19 to TRBJ1-2, with D possibly TRBD1 on 6 matching bases. The V end lost 3 bases, the J end lost 0 bases, and 20 bases lay between the germline ends. Germline lookup yields CDR1 LNHDA and CDR2 SQIVND (reference sequence). The CDR3 runs to 18 residues. In DNA form, the CDR3 reads TGTGCCAGTAGTATTGGGGGCAGGGCCGGCTTATCTAACTATGGCTACACCTTC. This sequence encodes CASSIGGRAGLSNYGYTF.

This chain uses TRBV10-3 with TRBJ1-2; 7 bases map to TRBD1. The CDR3 extends over 13 amino acids. Germline CDR1 reads ENHRY; CDR2 reads SYGVKD. The V gene end was trimmed by 6 bases and the J gene end by 4 bases; junction bases not matched to a gene: 5. The CDR3 DNA is TGTGCCATCAGCGGGACAGCTTCCTATGGCTACACCTTC. Protein product: CAISGTASYGYTF.

The J gene is TRBJ2-3, the V gene TRBV3-1 (or the pseudogene TRBV3-2); TRBD2 matches 8 bases. The CDR3 is made up of 16 amino acids. V was clipped by 3 bases and J by 2 bases; unmatched bases: 7. Looked up from germline, CDR1 is LGHDT and CDR2 is YNNKEL (reference sequence). CDR3 protein: CASSHTGTSPTDTQYF. The CDR3 DNA reads TGTGCCAGCAGCCATACCGGGACTAGTCCCACAGATACGCAGTATTTT.

This clone came up a few times. The chain employs TRBV19 and TRBJ1-1; TRBD1 matches at 7 bases. Germline V gene sequence: CDR1 LNHDA, CDR2 SQIVND (reference sequence). Trimming took 6 bases from V and 1 from J; bases not matched to a gene: 11. The CDR3 is made up of 16 amino acids. Written as DNA, the CDR3 is TGTGCCAGTAGAAACAGGGGCAGGGGACGGAACACTGAAGCTTTCTTT. Translating it yields CASRNRGRGRNTEAFF.

This clone was recorded once. This chain joins TRBV6-7 and TRBJ2-5; D possibly corresponds to TRBD2 (5 bases). TRBV6-7 is an ORF; its function is uncertain. The length of the CDR3 is 16 residues. V was cut by 2 bases and J by 2 bases, with 15 bases left in between. The CDR3 DNA reads TGTGCCAGCAGTTACCAGGCCAGGACTCCTCAAGAGACCCAGTACTTC. It yields the protein CASSYQARTPQETQYF.

The chain uses TRBV10-3 and TRBJ1-3; no reliable D call. Trimming pared 2 bases from V and 2 bases from J, leaving 4 bases between. The CDR3 is 13 amino acids. Germline assignment: CDR1 ENHRY and CDR2 SYGVKD. The CDR3 spells CAISEPAGNTIYF. The CDR3 nucleotides are TGTGCCATCAGTGAGCCCGCTGGAAACACCATATATTTT.

The J gene is TRBJ1-2, the V gene TRBV29-1; D is uncertain. Germline V gives CDR1 SQVTM, CDR2 ANQGSEA. V gave up 4 bases and J gave up 0 bases, with 6 bases separating them. This CDR3 is built from 12 residues. The chain's CDR3 is CSVAVSNYGYTF. The CDR3 DNA is TGCAGCGTTGCTGTTTCTAACTATGGCTACACCTTC.

The chain links TRBV11-2 to TRBJ1-1; unclear D gene. The CDR3 has 11 amino acids. Trimming removed 5 bases at V and 7 bases at J, with 8 bases between. Germline values: CDR1 SGHAT, CDR2 FQNNGV. The chain's CDR3 is CASSQRFEAFF. Here the CDR3 DNA reads TGTGCCAGCAGCCAGAGGTTTGAAGCTTTCTTT.

This chain uses TRBV6-5 with TRBJ1-2, with D possibly matching TRBD1 (5 bases). V dropped 0 bases and J dropped 5 bases, with 10 bases sitting between them. This CDR3 spans 14 amino acids. Germline CDR1 is MNHEY and CDR2 is SVGAGI. In DNA form, the CDR3 reads TGTGCCAGCAGTTACTCCGCAGGGCCTTATGGCTACACCTTC. This gives the protein CASSYSAGPYGYTF.

J is TRBJ2-1 and V is TRBV18; D remains unclear. Germline CDR1 is KGHSH and CDR2 is LQKENI. Trimming pared 6 bases from V and 4 bases from J, leaving 13 bases between. The CDR3 has 14 residues. CDR3 loop: CASSPSAGYNEQFF. The CDR3 coding sequence is TGTGCCAGCTCGCCATCGGCAGGTTACAATGAGCAGTTCTTC.

V is TRBV7-9 and J is TRBJ1-2; D might be TRBD1 (5 bases). Germline lookup yields CDR1 SEHNR and CDR2 FQNEAQ (reference sequence). V lost 5 bases and J lost 8, with 18 bases in between. This CDR3 contains 14 residues. CDR3 nucleotide sequence: TGTGCCAGCAGCCCGGACATAAGTGATTACGGCTACACCTTC. Protein sequence: CASSPDISDYGYTF.

The chain recombines TRBV3-1 (or the pseudogene TRBV3-2) with TRBJ2-2; 7 bases agree with TRBD2. Germline V gene data show CDR1 as LGHDT and CDR2 as YNNKEL (reference sequence). The J segment lost 5 bases and the V segment lost 5 bases, leaving 8 bases of the junction unmatched. The CDR3 is made up of 15 amino acids. This chain's CDR3 is CASSGGDGGTGELFF. Written as DNA, the CDR3 is TGTGCCAGCAGCGGGGGGGACGGAGGTACCGGGGAGCTGTTTTTT.

V usage is TRBV2 and J usage is TRBJ1-1; D is ambiguous. There are 15 residues in the CDR3. The ends were cut back, 4 bases at V and 1 base at J, with 13 bases in the middle. The germline gives CDR1 SNHLY, CDR2 FYNNEI. This chain's CDR3 is CASSVGPRENTEAFF. In nucleotides, the CDR3 is TGTGCCAGCAGTGTCGGTCCCCGGGAGAACACTGAAGCTTTCTTT.

V usage is TRBV5-6 and J usage is TRBJ1-2; possible D gene TRBD1, 6 bases. V lost 4 bases to trimming and J lost 3 bases, with 10 bases between them. The CDR3 is 13 residues long. Germline CDR1 and CDR2: SGHDT and YYEEEE. The CDR3 is CASSRDRYYGYTF. The CDR3 DNA follows: TGTGCCAGCAGCCGAGACAGGTACTATGGCTACACCTTC.

V usage is TRBV4-3 and J usage is TRBJ2-5; perhaps TRBD2 as D (5 bases). Germline V gene lookup returns CDR1 LGHNA and CDR2 YSLEER. V was shortened by 0 bases and J by 3 bases, with 8 bases between the two germline ends. The CDR3 extends over 14 amino acids. The CDR3 bases are TGCGCCAGCAGCCAAGATGTTAGCGAAGAGACCCAGTACTTC. It codes for CASSQDVSEETQYF.

The CDR3 bases are TGTGCCTCTCTGGACAGGGCTGGAAACACCATATATTTT. Protein product: CASLDRAGNTIYF. The chain carries TRBV19 and TRBJ1-3; 8 bases map to TRBD1. J was trimmed by 2 bases and V by 11 bases; bases with no gene match: 5. The CDR3 is made up of 13 amino acids. Looked up from germline, CDR1 is LNHDA and CDR2 is SQIVND (reference sequence).